This T cell receptor (beta chain) was captured by sequencing in a study of T cell responses to AZD1222 COVID-19 vaccine. Study-wide points: Distributed over spike, vaccine-associated CD4 TCRs predominated at 160-218 and 743-854. Increases in Spike-specific TCR breadth and depth were seen after two AZD1222 doses. Donors were chiefly white British, with a greater number of females, and clonal diversity was perhaps underestimated.

A word on this clone: The antigen is undetermined.

Second doses were pooled across both intervals (about 4 or about 12 weeks). V was pared by 1 base and J by 5 bases, with 16 bases between. CDR3 length: 16 amino acids. Per the germline V gene, CDR1 is LGHNA and CDR2 is YSLEER. Using immunoSEQ multiplex PCR, the repertoire was profiled, and TCRdb retains in-frame clones only, with some absent. The table lists 200,000 or so clones, about 93% of them singletons. The TCR was taken from an adult who received the AZD1222 COVID-19 vaccine. The specimen was peripheral blood, collected 28 days after the second AZD1222 dose. The chain couples TRBV4-3 to TRBJ2-3; a weak D match, TRBD2 (6 bases). In nucleotides, the CDR3 is TGCGCCAGCAGCCAAGGTGCACTAGCTGGGGTAGATACGCAGTATTTT. It is translated as CASSQGALAGVDTQYF.